This T cell receptor beta chain was captured in a study of PD-1 blockade in classical Hodgkin lymphoma. Germline V CDR1 and CDR2: SGHVS, FNYEAQ. This CDR3 spans 13 amino acids. V was pared by 5 bases and J by 2 bases, with 9 bases between. Each patient's relapse followed autologous stem cell transplantation, and brentuximab vedotin exposure varied. Profiled with immunoSEQ multiplex PCR; TCRdb holds only in-frame clones, not every one. The sample has fewer than 15,000 clones; around 84% are singletons. This clone is a singleton in its sample. This TCR came from a human donor with classical Hodgkin lymphoma. Sequencing used peripheral blood mononuclear cells (PBMCs), obtained at baseline. V is TRBV7-6 and J is TRBJ1-2; TRBD1 is a possible D gene (6 bases). The CDR3 spells CASSDGQNYGYTF. In DNA, the CDR3 is TGTGCCAGCAGCGACGGACAGAACTATGGCTACACCTTC.